The rows below give T cell receptor beta chains drawn from one sample of a study of T cells in Graves' hyperthyroidism and ophthalmopathy. Each CDR3 protein is one row after TCRdb ran MiXCR on the multiplex PCR reads. The sample yields 370,000 or so distinct CDR3 sequences, more than 20% seen once. The sequenced material came from blood. The receptors derive from a man aged 45-65 years with Graves' hyperthyroidism. Each CDR3 is given with its conserved first and last residue. Fields, in order: V gene, CDR3 protein.

v_gene: TRBV10-3; CDR3aa: CAISWGGSQETQYF
v_gene: TRBV20-1; CDR3aa: CSATVPGRNQPQHF
v_gene: TRBV29-1; CDR3aa: CSVAEAGVGNQPQHF
v_gene: TRBV10-2; CDR3aa: CASTQEGSTDTQYF
v_gene: TRBV6-1; CDR3aa: CASSERRGQTYEQYF
v_gene: TRBV6-1; CDR3aa: CASSEPLGSGQPQHF
v_gene: TRBV6-4; CDR3aa: CASSDQGITDTQYF
v_gene: TRBV5-1; CDR3aa: CASSLGSLMNTEAFF
v_gene: TRBV2; CDR3aa: CASRAQDYEQYF
v_gene: TRBV12-3/TRBV12-4; CDR3aa: CASSLDQGYEQYF
v_gene: TRBV27; CDR3aa: CASSPWGQAKTGELFF
v_gene: TRBV7-2; CDR3aa: CASSLIGGGNTGELFF
v_gene: TRBV3-1; CDR3aa: CASSDTWNTEAFF
v_gene: TRBV6-4; CDR3aa: CASSYSSFDRGGNQPQHF
v_gene: TRBV11-3; CDR3aa: CASSLGVGYTF
v_gene: TRBV7-9; CDR3aa: CASSLGIMAGAGGETQYF
v_gene: TRBV29-1; CDR3aa: CSANGARTDTQYF
v_gene: TRBV3-1; CDR3aa: CASSQPMLGGIDSPLHF
v_gene: TRBV24-1; CDR3aa: CATSAPGDTRPQHF
v_gene: TRBV6-1; CDR3aa: CATLSPLGRTEAFF
v_gene: TRBV20-1; CDR3aa: CSARVGQGIHEQYF
v_gene: TRBV28; CDR3aa: CASSFSTNTEAFF
v_gene: TRBV10-3; CDR3aa: CAISDYVKREQETQYF
v_gene: TRBV3-1; CDR3aa: CASSQSLTSGSGEQFF
v_gene: TRBV20-1; CDR3aa: CSARRGVAGGREQFF
v_gene: TRBV28; CDR3aa: CASSKGLRGHEKLFF
v_gene: TRBV13; CDR3aa: CASSFGGLQFF